Listed below are T cell receptor beta chains from one sample, sequenced in a study of CD8+CD57+ T cells in acquired aplastic anemia. Using its own MiXCR run on the reads, TCRdb lists one record per CDR3 protein. The sample shows about 68,000 distinct CDR3 sequences, roughly half of them seen only once. What was sequenced was sorted CD4+, CD8+, or CD8+CD57+ T cells (not recorded which) from PBMCs. All receptors derive from a human donor in good health, serving as a control. The CDR3 runs from the conserved cysteine through the conserved F or W. D genes are given only for firm matches.

j_call: TRBJ1-2
d_call: .
v_call: TRBV5-6
cdr3_aa: CASSLAAEDGYTF

j_call: TRBJ2-3
d_call: .
v_call: TRBV5-6
cdr3_aa: CASSLAWGASTDTQYF

j_call: TRBJ1-3
d_call: .
v_call: TRBV20-1
cdr3_aa: CSASSGAGNTIYF

j_call: TRBJ2-7
d_call: .
v_call: TRBV20-1
cdr3_aa: CSAEGGSNYEQYF

j_call: TRBJ1-4
d_call: TRBD1
v_call: TRBV13
cdr3_aa: CASSRGTGDPPTF

j_call: TRBJ1-1
d_call: .
v_call: TRBV2
cdr3_aa: CASSETHVDSEAFF

j_call: TRBJ1-2
d_call: .
v_call: TRBV5-8
cdr3_aa: CASSLRQVGISTF

j_call: TRBJ1-4
d_call: TRBD1
v_call: TRBV7-2
cdr3_aa: CASSPGTGNEKLFF

j_call: TRBJ2-7
d_call: .
v_call: TRBV4-1
cdr3_aa: CASSQDSGQGSYEQYF

j_call: TRBJ1-1
d_call: .
v_call: TRBV19
cdr3_aa: CASRAVTEAFF

j_call: TRBJ1-6
d_call: TRBD1
v_call: TRBV10-3
cdr3_aa: CAVGQGNNQGSPLHF

j_call: TRBJ1-1
d_call: .
v_call: TRBV19
cdr3_aa: CASTLEWGTEAFF

j_call: TRBJ1-5
d_call: TRBD1
v_call: TRBV20-1
cdr3_aa: CSAGTENQPQHF

j_call: TRBJ2-3
d_call: TRBD2
v_call: TRBV27
cdr3_aa: CASSTLAGGFTDTQYF

j_call: TRBJ2-7
d_call: .
v_call: TRBV19
cdr3_aa: CASSIGAGSAEQYF